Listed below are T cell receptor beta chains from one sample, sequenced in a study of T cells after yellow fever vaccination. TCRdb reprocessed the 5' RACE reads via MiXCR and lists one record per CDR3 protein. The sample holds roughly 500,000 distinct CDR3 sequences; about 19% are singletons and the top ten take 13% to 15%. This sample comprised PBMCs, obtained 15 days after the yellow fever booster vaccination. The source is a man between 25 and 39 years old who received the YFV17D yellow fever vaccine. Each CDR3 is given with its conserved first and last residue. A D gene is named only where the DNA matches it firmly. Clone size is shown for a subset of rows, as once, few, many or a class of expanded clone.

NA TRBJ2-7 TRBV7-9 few CASSPKDYEQYF
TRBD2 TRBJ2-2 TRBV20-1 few CSALTAGAVTGELFF
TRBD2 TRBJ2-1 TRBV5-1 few CASSPAGGPNEQFF
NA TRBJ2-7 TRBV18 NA CASSPPARQDIYEQYF
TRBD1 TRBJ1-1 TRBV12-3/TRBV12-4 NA CASSFDLGQGAFF
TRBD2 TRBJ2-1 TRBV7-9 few CASTLGGTSGYNEQFF
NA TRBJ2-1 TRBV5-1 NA CASSQVPGIDEQFF
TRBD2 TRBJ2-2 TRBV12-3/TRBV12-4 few CASSPFGGSTGELFF
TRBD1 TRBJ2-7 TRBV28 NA CASRPTGARQYF
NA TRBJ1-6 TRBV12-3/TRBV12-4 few CASRDGYGISPLHF
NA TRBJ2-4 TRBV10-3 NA CAISEGAREHIQYF
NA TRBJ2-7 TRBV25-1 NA CASSERQEGEQYF
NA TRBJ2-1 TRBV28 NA CASSSPGGASYNEQFF
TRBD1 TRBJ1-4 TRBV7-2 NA CASSLGQGTSNEKLFF
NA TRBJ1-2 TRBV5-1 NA CASSLEGTVGLNYGYTF
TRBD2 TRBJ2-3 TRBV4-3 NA CASSHTSGTTDTQYF
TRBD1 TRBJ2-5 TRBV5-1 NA CASSLAPDRAQTQYF